The 17 T cell receptor beta chains presented below share a single source sample, sequenced in a study of T cell clonotyping in hematopoietic cell transplantation. Repertoires were generated with immunoSEQ multiplex PCR, while TCRdb's copy carries only in-frame clones and drops some. The sample carries around 16,000 clones, about 92% recorded once. The sample's time point: recipient sample about 28 days before transplant, after cytoreduction. Specimen: peripheral blood mononuclear cells, collected before stem cell transplant. These receptors all come from a man aged 18 to 29 with biphenotypic leukemia. Some clones in this sample may be carry-over from other donors' samples.

The chain uses TRBV6-5 and TRBJ2-7, with a weak D call TRBD1 (5 bases). The CDR3 runs 11 residues. Germline CDR1 reads MNHEY; CDR2 reads SVGAGI. V was clipped by 6 bases and J by 5 bases, with 8 bases between them. This chain's CDR3 is CASSPGHEQYF. The CDR3 nucleotides read TGTGCCAGCAGCCCAGGGCACGAGCAGTACTTC.

The V and J genes are TRBV4-1 and TRBJ1-1, with unresolved D. The germline V and J ends were trimmed by 4 bases and 0 bases, with 12 bases remaining between them. The CDR3 contains 15 residues. Germline CDR1 is MGHRA and CDR2 is YSYEKL. The CDR3 sequence is CASSPSEAMNTEAFF. CDR3 DNA sequence: TGCGCCAGCAGCCCCTCGGAGGCTATGAACACTGAAGCTTTCTTT.

To note about this clone: Other DNA sequences in this specimen translate into the identical CDR3. The rearrangement uses TRBV29-1 and TRBJ2-5; TRBD2 matches at 11 bases. The V gene end was trimmed by 4 bases and the J gene end by 1 base; junction bases not matched to a gene: 2. CDR1 is SQVTM and CDR2 is ANQGSEA in the germline V gene. This CDR3 spans 14 amino acids. CDR3 DNA: TGCAGCGTTGGGCTAGCGGGGGGCCAAGAGACCCAGTACTTC. Its protein product is CSVGLAGGQETQYF.

This clone occurred once. The chain combines TRBV29-1 with TRBJ2-7; D assignment may be TRBD1 or TRBD2 (5 bases each). This CDR3 comprises 12 residues. V was cut by 4 bases and J by 2 bases, with 9 bases left in between. CDR1 and CDR2 from the germline V gene are SQVTM and ANQGSEA. The CDR3, as DNA: TGCAGCGTTGGCAGGGACGCCTACGAGCAGTACTTC. As protein: CSVGRDAYEQYF.

The genes are TRBV6-1 and TRBJ1-5; 8 positions match TRBD1. CDR3 length: 13 residues. Germline CDR1 reads MNHNS; CDR2 reads SASEGT. The V and J ends lost 6 bases and 5 bases, in that order; junction bases with no gene match: 3. CDR3 sequence reads: CASRDRVDQPQHF. For the CDR3, the DNA is TGTGCCAGCAGGGACAGGGTGGATCAGCCCCAGCATTTT.

The chain has TRBV6-5 and TRBJ2-5; TRBD1 matches at 7 bases. V gave up 5 bases and J gave up 7 bases; unmatched junction bases: 10. The CDR3 runs to 14 residues. CDR1 is MNHEY, CDR2 SVGAGI, per germline. CDR3 in amino acids: CASSPGQASGTQYF. In nucleotides, the CDR3 is TGTGCCAGCAGTCCAGGACAGGCTTCGGGGACCCAGTACTTC.

This chain joins TRBV5-1 and TRBJ1-6; D uncertain. The CDR3 loop spans 14 amino acids. Germline V CDR1 and CDR2: SGHRS, YFSETQ. Trimming cost V 0 bases and J 7 bases, with 8 bases left between them. The CDR3 DNA reads TGCGCCAGCAGCTTGGCCGCCAACAATTCACCCCTCCACTTT. Translated: CASSLAANNSPLHF.

The chain's CDR3 is CASSSSWVNEQYF. The CDR3 DNA reads as TGTGCCAGCAGCTCGAGTTGGGTAAACGAGCAGTACTTC. The V gene is TRBV27, the J gene TRBJ2-7; no firm D call. Germline CDR1 MNHEY, CDR2 SMNVEV (reference sequence). Between the trimmed V and J ends, which lost 6 bases and 5 bases, there was a span of 14 bases. The CDR3 consists of 13 residues.

The chain uses TRBV30 and TRBJ2-7; D could derive from TRBD1 or TRBD2 (5 bases each). CDR1 GTSNPN and CDR2 SVGIG come from the germline V gene (reference sequence). CDR3 length: 13 amino acids. V lost 4 bases and J 7 bases, leaving 17 bases between the germline ends. The CDR3 DNA is TGTGCCTGGACCCCGGGACCTCCTTTGGAGCAGTACTTC. It specifies CAWTPGPPLEQYF.

This clone was counted between two and nine times. V gene TRBV6-5 combines with J gene TRBJ2-7, with D possibly matching TRBD2 (6 bases). Germline lookup yields CDR1 MNHEY and CDR2 SVGAGI. V lost 5 bases, J lost 7 bases, and 12 bases lay in between. There are 12 residues in the CDR3. The CDR3 reads CASSPPGREQYF. Written as DNA, the CDR3 is TGTGCCAGCAGTCCTCCGGGGAGGGAGCAGTACTTC.

V is TRBV29-1 and J is TRBJ2-7; D remains ambiguous. The V end was cut by 4 bases, the J end by 2 bases, with 9 bases between. Germline lookup yields CDR1 SQVTM and CDR2 ANQGSEA. The CDR3 loop spans 12 amino acids. DNA of the CDR3: TGCAGCGTTGCGACCGATACCTACGAGCAGTACTTC. It is translated as CSVATDTYEQYF.

The chain recombines TRBV12-5 with TRBJ2-5; 11 nucleotides match TRBD2. This CDR3 is built from 14 residues. Germline assignment: CDR1 LGHNT and CDR2 FRNRAP. Trimming cost V 6 bases and J 5 bases; bases outside gene matches: 5. CDR3 in DNA: TGTGCTAGTGGCCGACTAGCGGGGATGGAGACCCAGTACTTC. Amino acids: CASGRLAGMETQYF.

The rearrangement uses TRBV19 and TRBJ2-7; D gene ambiguous. The CDR3 is 13 amino acids. CDR1 LNHDA and CDR2 SQIVND come from the germline V gene (reference sequence). V was clipped by 3 bases and J by 3 bases, with 9 bases between them. CDR3 DNA: TGTGCCAGTAGTATGCAAGGGTACTACGAGCAGTACTTC. It is translated as CASSMQGYYEQYF.

The J gene is TRBJ1-4, the V gene TRBV7-2; D gene ambiguous. V was clipped by 2 bases and J by 8 bases, with 9 bases between them. Germline V gives CDR1 SGHTA, CDR2 FQGNSA. The CDR3 totals 13 residues. The CDR3 here is CASSLRLGEKLFF. Here the CDR3 DNA reads TGTGCCAGCAGCTTAAGGCTGGGGGAAAAACTGTTTTTT.

The rearrangement uses TRBV2 and TRBJ2-1; the D is unclear. V lost 6 bases to trimming and J lost 6 bases, with 18 bases between them. CDR3 length: 15 residues. Germline assignment: CDR1 SNHLY and CDR2 FYNNEI. The CDR3 DNA reads TGTGCCAGCAGGGTTTTAGCAGTGGGTTTCAATGAGCAGTTCTTC. Amino acids: CASRVLAVGFNEQFF.

This clone appeared once. The chain has TRBV5-1 and TRBJ2-7; 9 bases match TRBD1. J was trimmed by 2 bases and V by 5 bases; bases with no gene match: 5. Germline CDR1 and CDR2: SGHRS and YFSETQ. The CDR3 covers 14 residues. The CDR3 nucleotides are TGCGCCAGCAGGAGGGGACAGGGTCCCTACGAGCAGTACTTC. Residues: CASRRGQGPYEQYF.

The chain uses TRBV4-3 and TRBJ1-5, with a tentative D call TRBD1 (5 bases). V dropped 4 bases and J dropped 5 bases, with 9 bases sitting between them. Germline V gene lookup returns CDR1 LGHNA and CDR2 YSLEER. CDR3 size: 13 residues. The CDR3 DNA is TGCGCCAGCAGCCGCGGGACTGATCAGCCCCAGCATTTT. Protein product: CASSRGTDQPQHF.